This entry lists 24 T cell receptor beta chains sequenced from one sample in a study of blood T cell repertoires in COVID-19. The protocol was immunoSEQ multiplex PCR, while the TCRdb copy is restricted to in-frame clones and leaves out a portion. This table has roughly 260,000 clones, about four fifths appearing once. The specimen was peripheral blood. The receptor set was obtained from a woman between 70 and 85 years old with acute or convalescent COVID-19.

J is TRBJ2-1 and V is TRBV6-5; the match to TRBD1 covers 8 bases. Trimming removed 11 bases from V and 9 bases from J; junction bases left unmatched: 12. The CDR3 has 13 residues. Looked up from germline, CDR1 is MNHEY and CDR2 is SVGAGI. For the CDR3, the DNA is TGTGCCCAAACAGGGGGAGAAAGAAGTGAGCAGTTCTTC. Residues: CAQTGGERSEQFF.

This CDR3 reads CASSSSGANVLTF. The CDR3 DNA sequence: TGTGCCAGCAGTAGCTCTGGGGCCAACGTCCTGACTTTC. The gene calls are TRBV7-9 and TRBJ2-6, with unresolved D. The CDR3 totals 13 residues. Germline V lookup: CDR1 SEHNR, CDR2 FQNEAQ (reference sequence). Trimming left V 6 bases short and J 0 bases short, with 3 bases between.

The chain employs TRBV6-5 and TRBJ1-2; 8 nucleotides match TRBD1. The trim removed 8 bases at V and 9 bases at J, leaving 11 bases unmatched. The CDR3 extends over 13 amino acids. Germline V gives CDR1 MNHEY, CDR2 SVGAGI. For the CDR3, the DNA is TGTGCCAGCTCCCGGGACAGGCTTTTTAGCTACACCTTC. Amino acids: CASSRDRLFSYTF.

The chain has TRBV28 and TRBJ1-6; D gene uncertain. V gave up 3 bases and J gave up 8 bases, with 20 bases separating them. CDR1 and CDR2 from the germline V gene are MDHEN and SYDVKM. This CDR3 contains 17 residues. CDR3 nucleotide sequence: TGTGCCAGCAGTTTCGACACCGCTTTTTCGACACATTCACCCCTCCACTTT. Translated, it gives CASSFDTAFSTHSPLHF.

V and J are TRBV5-1 and TRBJ2-4, with a weak D call TRBD2 (5 bases). Germline loops: CDR1 SGHRS, CDR2 YFSETQ. The CDR3 covers 14 residues. V was cut by 0 bases and J by 6 bases, with 10 bases left in between. Here the CDR3 reads CASSLVGSLNIQYF. CDR3 nucleotides: TGCGCCAGCAGCTTGGTAGGGAGCTTAAACATTCAGTACTTC.

This chain joins TRBV4-2 and TRBJ1-2; maybe TRBD1 (6 bases). Trimming left V 0 bases short and J 4 bases short, with 12 bases between. The V gene's germline CDR1 is LGHNA and CDR2 YNFKEQ. The CDR3 is 15 residues long. The CDR3 spells CASSQDGGLGYGYTF. CDR3 DNA sequence: TGTGCCAGCAGCCAAGACGGGGGGCTTGGCTATGGCTACACCTTC.

This clone was counted between two and nine times. The chain uses TRBV3-1 (or the pseudogene TRBV3-2) and TRBJ1-1; maybe TRBD1 (5 bases). Looked up from germline, CDR1 is LGHDT and CDR2 is YNNKEL (reference sequence). This CDR3 has 13 amino acids. Trimming took off 10 bases at V and 7 bases at J, with 19 bases between the two ends. The CDR3 protein is CATYSVGQGEAFF. In DNA, the CDR3 is TGTGCCACGTATAGTGTGGGCCAGGGTGAAGCTTTCTTT.

The J gene is TRBJ1-1, the V gene TRBV27; 8 bases line up with TRBD1. This CDR3 region has 14 residues. Germline V CDR1 and CDR2: MNHEY, SMNVEV (reference sequence). Trimming at V came to 0 bases and at J to 5 bases, leaving 2 bases not matched to a gene. CDR3 DNA: TGTGCCAGCAGTTTATCCGACAGGGGAACTGAAGCTTTCTTT. Protein sequence: CASSLSDRGTEAFF.

V gene TRBV4-2 combines with J gene TRBJ1-2; TRBD1 aligns across 7 bases. Germline assignment: CDR1 LGHNA and CDR2 YNFKEQ. V trimming: 2 bases; J trimming: 3 bases; junction bases outside the gene matches: 6. The CDR3 is 15 residues long. CDR3 amino acids: CASSQRQGSDYGYTF. CDR3 nucleotide sequence: TGTGCCAGCAGCCAAAGACAGGGAAGTGACTATGGCTACACCTTC.

CDR3 sequence reads: CASSLVPRGDNEQFF. CDR3 bases: TGTGCCAGCAGCTTGGTTCCTCGGGGTGACAATGAGCAGTTCTTC. The rearrangement uses TRBV5-6 and TRBJ2-1, with D tentatively TRBD2 (5 bases). CDR1 and CDR2 from the germline V gene are SGHDT and YYEEEE. Trimming shortened V by 0 bases and J by 5 bases, and 12 bases separated the two germline ends. This CDR3 has 15 amino acids.

The V and J genes are TRBV5-8 and TRBJ1-4; D is possibly TRBD1 (5 bases). Trimming took 4 bases from V and 5 from J, leaving 15 bases between them. There are 15 residues in the CDR3. The germline CDR1 and CDR2 sequences are SGHTS and YDEGEE. The CDR3 protein is CASSPSGGMNEKLFF. CDR3 DNA: TGTGCCAGCAGCCCTAGCGGGGGTATGAATGAAAAACTGTTTTTT.

CDR3 bases: TGTGCCAGCAGCCAAGAGTCGGGGGGCGCTGGAAACACCATATATTTT. This translates into CASSQESGGAGNTIYF. This chain uses TRBV3-1 (or the pseudogene TRBV3-2) with TRBJ1-3; D possibly corresponds to TRBD1 (6 bases). V lost 0 bases to trimming and J lost 2 bases, with 11 bases between them. The CDR3 runs to 16 residues. In germline, CDR1 is LGHDT, CDR2 YNNKEL (reference sequence).

This clone was observed a single time. V is TRBV6-5 and J is TRBJ1-5, with D possibly being TRBD1 (6 bases). CDR1 and CDR2 from the germline V gene are MNHEY and SVGAGI. With 5 bases removed from V and 1 base from J, the gap between germline ends came to 12 bases. The CDR3 length is 15 residues. The CDR3 region has the DNA TGTGCCAGCAGTACAGGGTCAGGGAGCAATCAGCCCCAGCATTTT. Translation gives CASSTGSGSNQPQHF.

This chain links TRBV7-9 with TRBJ1-1; 10 positions match TRBD1. The J segment lost 0 bases and the V segment lost 1 base, leaving 8 bases of the junction unmatched. CDR1 SEHNR and CDR2 FQNEAQ come from the germline V gene (reference sequence). The CDR3 length is 18 residues. CDR3 residues: CASSLVRDRGVMNTEAFF. The CDR3 DNA reads as TGTGCCAGCAGCTTAGTCCGGGACAGGGGTGTTATGAACACTGAAGCTTTCTTT.

The rearrangement uses TRBV4-3 and TRBJ2-1, with 11 bases matching TRBD2. V was pared by 1 base and J by 2 bases, with 7 bases of the junction left unmatched. The CDR3 spans 18 residues. Germline assignment: CDR1 LGHNA and CDR2 YSLEER. DNA for the CDR3: TGCGCCAGCAGCCAAGGGTTGACTAGCGGGGCACCCTACAATGAGCAGTTCTTC. Translating it yields CASSQGLTSGAPYNEQFF.

This rearrangement joins TRBV4-3 to TRBJ1-6; D remains unclear. CDR1 LGHNA and CDR2 YSLEER come from the germline V gene. V lost 2 bases and J 11 bases, leaving 10 bases between the germline ends. The CDR3 runs 13 residues. CDR3 sequence: CASSQTQLTPLHF. Here the CDR3 DNA reads TGCGCCAGCAGCCAAACACAATTAACACCCCTCCACTTT.

The chain recombines TRBV10-3 with TRBJ1-4; D unclear. CDR3 size: 13 residues. The V gene's germline CDR1 is ENHRY and CDR2 SYGVKD. V lost 5 bases and J 4 bases, leaving 8 bases between the germline ends. CDR3 sequence (DNA): TGTGCCATCAGTATTGGCAGTAATGAAAAACTGTTTTTT. Translating it yields CAISIGSNEKLFF.

V and J are TRBV18 and TRBJ1-1; TRBD1 is a possible D gene (5 bases). The CDR3 has 14 residues. V was trimmed by 4 bases and J by 6 bases, leaving 15 bases between them. Looked up from germline, CDR1 is KGHSH and CDR2 is LQKENI. This CDR3 reads CASSLRQFDAEAFF. CDR3 DNA sequence: TGTGCCAGCTCACTTCGACAGTTCGACGCTGAAGCTTTCTTT.

The chain links TRBV7-2 to TRBJ1-2, with D possibly being TRBD1 (5 bases). Trimming stripped 0 bases from V and 6 bases from J, with 14 bases between. Germline loops: CDR1 SGHTA, CDR2 FQGNSA. The CDR3 is made up of 15 amino acids. The CDR3 spells CASSLALGRVDGYTF. CDR3 nucleotide sequence: TGTGCCAGCAGCTTAGCGCTCGGCAGGGTAGATGGCTACACCTTC.

The V gene is TRBV5-1, the J gene TRBJ2-6; 7 nucleotides match TRBD1. The CDR3 is 18 residues long. V shed 3 bases, J shed 0 bases, and the junction held 9 bases outside the gene matches. Germline V gene sequence: CDR1 SGHRS, CDR2 YFSETQ. CDR3 nucleotides: TGCGCCAGCAGCTCAGGGGGACCAACCTACTCTGGGGCCAACGTCCTGACTTTC. Protein product: CASSSGGPTYSGANVLTF.

This clone has just one count. CDR3 sequence (DNA): TGTGCCAGCAGTTTAACAGCCTATTATAGCAATCAGCCCCAGCATTTT. Its protein is CASSLTAYYSNQPQHF. The genes are TRBV27 and TRBJ1-5; D gene ambiguous. CDR1 is MNHEY and CDR2 is SMNVEV in the germline V gene (reference sequence). Trimming pared 2 bases from V and 0 bases from J, leaving 11 bases between. The CDR3 covers 16 residues.

The V gene is TRBV6-2 or TRBV6-3, the J gene TRBJ1-1; D ambiguous. Germline V gene data show CDR1 as MNHEY and CDR2 as SVGEGT. This CDR3 contains 14 residues. The germline V and J ends were trimmed by 2 bases and 5 bases, with 12 bases remaining between them. This CDR3 reads CASSYRARGTEAFF. In nucleotides, the CDR3 is TGTGCCAGCAGTTACAGGGCCCGGGGAACTGAAGCTTTCTTT.

This clone turned up a few times. The chain joins TRBV19 to TRBJ1-5, with 11 bases fitting TRBD1. CDR1 and CDR2 (germline): LNHDA, SQIVND (reference sequence). V gave up 4 bases and J gave up 0 bases; unmatched junction bases: 5. CDR3 length equals 17 residues. CDR3 amino acids: CASSRGQGEASNQPQHF. CDR3 sequence (DNA): TGTGCCAGTAGTAGGGGACAGGGGGAAGCTAGCAATCAGCCCCAGCATTTT.

CDR3 in DNA: TGTGCCAGCAGCTCCCGTCAAGGCGGGACAGGGGACACTGAAGCTTTCTTT. This gives the protein CASSSRQGGTGDTEAFF. The rearrangement joins TRBV7-9 to TRBJ1-1; 10 nucleotides agree with TRBD1. The length of the CDR3 is 17 residues. The germline V gene encodes CDR1 SEHNR and CDR2 FQNEAQ (reference sequence). Trimming cost V 4 bases and J 3 bases; bases outside gene matches: 11.